This T cell receptor beta chain stems from a study of blood T cell repertoires in COVID-19. Only in-frame clones appear in the TCRdb table, and some are missing; sequencing was by immunoSEQ multiplex PCR. The sample records tens of thousands of clones, around 80% being singletons. V was pared by 7 bases and J by 4 bases, with 12 bases of the junction left unmatched. CDR1 is SNHLY and CDR2 is FYNNEI in the germline V gene. The CDR3 is made up of 16 amino acids. The V gene is TRBV2, the J gene TRBJ1-3, with TRBD1 matching over 8 bases. The source of this sequence is an elderly woman with acute or convalescent COVID-19. The sample taken for sequencing was peripheral blood. The CDR3 protein is CASTSDRVGLGNTIYF. Written as DNA, the CDR3 is TGTGCCAGCACTTCGGACAGGGTAGGGCTCGGAAACACCATATATTTT. Based on the CDR3 plus reference TRBV2 and TRBJ1-3, the full variable domain is EPEVTQTPSHQVTQMGQEVILRCVPISNHLYFYWYRQILGQKVEFLVSFYNNEISEKSEIFDDQFSVERPDGSNFTLKIRSTKLEDSAMYFCASTSDRVGLGNTIYFGEGSWLTVV.